The 28 T cell receptor beta chains presented below share a single source sample, sequenced in a study of blood T cell repertoires in COVID-19. Sequencing was performed with immunoSEQ multiplex PCR; in TCRdb, only in-frame clones are kept and a portion is missing. The repertoire holds 200,000 to 250,000 clones, around 80% seen once, with around 18% in the top ten. The sequencing sample was made of peripheral blood. Every receptor here comes from a woman older than 75 with active or convalescent COVID-19.

The gene calls are TRBV2 and TRBJ2-1; 14 nucleotides match TRBD2. V lost 4 bases to trimming and J lost 8 bases; unmatched junction nucleotides: 4. The CDR3 consists of 15 residues. Germline CDR1 reads SNHLY; CDR2 reads FYNNEI. The CDR3 DNA sequence: TGTGCCAGCAGTGCGGGACTAGCGGGAGTCCATGAGCAGTTCTTC. This sequence encodes CASSAGLAGVHEQFF.

The V gene is TRBV16, the J gene TRBJ2-1; TRBD2 might be the D (6 bases). The CDR3 is made up of 14 amino acids. CDR1 is KGHSY, CDR2 FQNENV, per germline. Trimming removed 3 bases at V and 8 bases at J, with 14 bases between. CDR3 nucleotides: TGTGCCAGCAGCCACCCGACTAGTAGAGATGAGCAGTTCTTC. It specifies CASSHPTSRDEQFF.

J is TRBJ2-7 and V is TRBV5-1; a weak D match, TRBD2 (6 bases). V lost 7 bases and J lost 2, with 28 bases in between. Germline lookup yields CDR1 SGHRS and CDR2 YFSETQ. This CDR3 has 18 residues. The CDR3 DNA is TGCGCCAGCCGCAGATGGGCTAGCGAGGGGATGGTTACCTACGAGCAGTACTTC. Translated: CASRRWASEGMVTYEQYF.

The rearrangement links TRBV11-1 to TRBJ2-1; D is possibly TRBD1 (6 bases). Germline CDR1 is SGHAT and CDR2 is FQDESV (reference sequence). The CDR3 spans 14 residues. V was shortened by 4 bases and J by 6 bases, with 13 bases between the two germline ends. Here the CDR3 reads CASSSLGHPNEQFF. CDR3 bases: TGTGCCAGCAGCTCCCTGGGACACCCCAATGAGCAGTTCTTC.

The CDR3 region is CASSYSTQTLDRVTEAFF. The CDR3 DNA is TGTGCCAGCAGTTACTCGACTCAGACGCTCGACAGGGTAACTGAAGCTTTCTTT. The chain uses TRBV6-2 or TRBV6-3 and TRBJ1-1; 7 bases fit TRBD1. V lost 0 bases, J lost 5 bases, and 15 bases stayed unmatched. CDR1 and CDR2 (germline): MNHEY, SVGEGT. There are 18 residues in the CDR3.

V gene TRBV7-3 combines with J gene TRBJ1-1; D might be TRBD1 (5 bases). The ends were cut back, 5 bases at V and 7 bases at J, with 14 bases in the middle. CDR3 length: 13 amino acids. Germline lookup yields CDR1 SGHTA and CDR2 FQGTGA. This CDR3 is CASSLGVGGEAFF. CDR3 nucleotide sequence: TGTGCCAGCAGCCTAGGCGTGGGGGGTGAAGCTTTCTTT.

This sequence joins TRBV11-2 and TRBJ2-7; a possible D gene is TRBD1 (6 bases). V lost 3 bases and J 7 bases, leaving 22 bases between the germline ends. The CDR3 is 16 amino acids. Germline V gene sequence: CDR1 SGHAT, CDR2 FQNNGV. The CDR3 DNA reads TGTGCCAGCAGCTTTTCCCAACAGGGTCGGACGGGGGAGCAGTACTTC. Encoded protein: CASSFSQQGRTGEQYF.

The chain couples TRBV2 to TRBJ1-6, with 9 bases that match TRBD1. CDR1 and CDR2 from the germline V gene are SNHLY and FYNNEI. The CDR3 spans 13 residues. The ends lost 6 bases at V and 8 bases at J; junction bases unmatched: 2. CDR3 sequence: CASRGQGDSPLHF. The CDR3 DNA reads TGTGCCAGCAGGGGACAGGGCGATTCACCCCTCCACTTT.

The J gene is TRBJ2-7, the V gene TRBV6-2 or TRBV6-3; 9 nucleotides match TRBD1. The germline V gene encodes CDR1 MNHEY and CDR2 SVGEGT. The V gene end was trimmed by 0 bases and the J gene end by 6 bases; junction bases not matched to a gene: 9. The CDR3 is 16 amino acids. The CDR3 DNA reads TGTGCCAGCAGTTACTCGATAGGACAGGGGCGGCTCGAGCAGTACTTC. Translated: CASSYSIGQGRLEQYF.

The chain combines TRBV30 with TRBJ2-3; D ambiguous. Germline V gene lookup returns CDR1 GTSNPN and CDR2 SVGIG (reference sequence). This CDR3 region has 12 residues. V shed 2 bases and J shed 4 bases, with 7 bases lying between them. CDR3 amino acids: CAWSHSSDTQYF. The CDR3 DNA follows: TGTGCCTGGAGTCACTCATCAGATACGCAGTATTTT.

V gene TRBV19 combines with J gene TRBJ2-7; 8 bases are shared with TRBD1. CDR3 length equals 14 residues. Germline V CDR1 and CDR2: LNHDA, SQIVND (reference sequence). Losses at the gene ends were 2 bases for V and 6 bases for J; bases not matched to a gene: 6. DNA for the CDR3: TGTGCCAGTAGTATACGGACAGGGAGAGTCGAGCAGTACTTC. Protein product: CASSIRTGRVEQYF. Based on the CDR3 plus reference TRBV19 and TRBJ2-7, the full variable domain is DGGITQSPKYLFRKEGQNVTLSCEQNLNHDAMYWYRQDPGQGLRLIYYSQIVNDFQKGDIAEGYSVSREKKESFPLTVTSAQKNPTAFYLCASSIRTGRVEQYFGPGTRLTVT.

The rearrangement uses TRBV4-2 and TRBJ2-3; 7 bases fit TRBD1. The CDR3 sequence is 16 residues long. CDR1 and CDR2 (germline): LGHNA, YNFKEQ. J gave up 4 bases and V 0 bases, and 7 bases lay outside the gene matches. The CDR3 spells CASSQEVDRAADTQYF. CDR3 in DNA: TGTGCCAGCAGCCAAGAAGTTGACAGGGCGGCAGATACGCAGTATTTT.

This chain uses TRBV7-2 with TRBJ2-5; D not resolved. Trimming shortened V by 2 bases and J by 2 bases, and 6 bases separated the two germline ends. Germline CDR1 SGHTA, CDR2 FQGNSA. The CDR3 has 13 amino acids. CDR3 DNA: TGTGCCAGCAGCTTAAATCGTCAAGAGACCCAGTACTTC. Protein: CASSLNRQETQYF.

The gene calls are TRBV5-8 and TRBJ2-5; 8 positions match TRBD2. The germline gives CDR1 SGHTS, CDR2 YDEGEE. CDR3 length: 15 residues. Unmatched junction bases numbered 9, after V lost 3 bases and J lost 5 bases. CDR3 amino acids: CASSSLSGARETQYF. The CDR3 DNA follows: TGTGCCAGCAGCTCCCTTAGCGGGGCTCGGGAGACCCAGTACTTC.

This chain uses TRBV12-1 with TRBJ2-3; the table's D call of TRBD2 was not tested on the DNA. TRBV12-1 is an annotated pseudogene. The CDR3 runs 16 residues. The CDR3 coding sequence is TGTGCCAGCAGCTCGAGGACTAGCAGCAGCACAGATACGCAGTATTTT. Translated, it gives CASSSRTSSSTDTQYF.

The chain has TRBV5-1 and TRBJ2-6; D is possibly TRBD2 (6 bases). The germline V gene has CDR1 SGHRS and CDR2 YFSETQ. V lost 5 bases to trimming and J lost 0 bases, with 9 bases between them. The CDR3 is 15 amino acids. CDR3 protein: CASSSGSSGANVLTF. The CDR3 coding sequence is TGCGCCAGCAGTTCCGGGAGCTCTGGGGCCAACGTCCTGACTTTC.

The rearrangement joins TRBV27 to TRBJ2-3; possible D gene TRBD2, 5 bases. Looked up from germline, CDR1 is MNHEY and CDR2 is SMNVEV (reference sequence). This CDR3 has 12 amino acids. Trimming took off 10 bases at V and 6 bases at J, with 14 bases between the two ends. CDR3 coding DNA: TGTGCCAACGGACTGAAGAGGGATACGCAGTATTTT. Encoded protein: CANGLKRDTQYF.

The CDR3 DNA reads as TGTGCCTGGAGCCCATCACGACATTTCAATCAGCCCCAGCATTTT. Translated: CAWSPSRHFNQPQHF. The rearrangement uses TRBV30 and TRBJ1-5, with D hard to call. Germline V gene lookup returns CDR1 GTSNPN and CDR2 SVGIG (reference sequence). The CDR3 totals 15 residues. The germline V and J ends were trimmed by 3 bases and 3 bases, with 15 bases remaining between them.

In this sample, this clone turned up a few times. Relative to the germline gene, one junction end is altered; a read error may explain this. The chain couples TRBV7-7 to TRBJ1-4, with 9 nucleotides matching TRBD1. Germline values: CDR1 SSHAT, CDR2 FNYEAQ (reference sequence). This CDR3 is built from 16 residues. CDR3 nucleotides: TGTGCTAGCAGCTTAGGGGGACAGGGTCGTCCTGAAAAACTGTTTTTT. It specifies CASSLGGQGRPEKLFF.

The chain links TRBV6-5 to TRBJ2-7; 8 bases agree with TRBD1. V lost 6 bases and J lost 2; bases outside the gene matches: 9. This CDR3 is built from 15 residues. CDR1 and CDR2 from the germline V gene are MNHEY and SVGAGI. The CDR3 is CASRRTGTGTYEQYF. The CDR3 region has the DNA TGTGCCAGCAGGCGGACCGGGACAGGTACCTACGAGCAGTACTTC.

The chain's CDR3 is CASRFTGTGGNTEAFF. As DNA, the CDR3 is TGTGCCAGCAGGTTTACCGGGACAGGGGGCAACACTGAAGCTTTCTTT. The rearrangement uses TRBV6-6 and TRBJ1-1, with TRBD1 matching 12 bases. Looked up from germline, CDR1 is MNHNY and CDR2 is SVGAGI (reference sequence). V was clipped by 6 bases and J by 2 bases; unmatched bases: 7. This CDR3 region has 16 residues.

The chain employs TRBV9 and TRBJ2-1; tentative D call: TRBD1 (5 bases). The germline gives CDR1 SGDLS, CDR2 YYNGEE. The CDR3 sequence is 14 residues long. V was cut by 2 bases and J by 5 bases, with 11 bases left in between. This CDR3 is CASSVETENNEQFF. In DNA form, the CDR3 reads TGTGCCAGCAGCGTCGAGACAGAGAACAATGAGCAGTTCTTC.

The V and J genes are TRBV10-3 and TRBJ2-5, with D uncertain. Trimming pared 2 bases from V and 5 bases from J, leaving 6 bases between. The germline V gene has CDR1 ENHRY and CDR2 SYGVKD. The CDR3 length is 12 residues. CDR3 bases: TGTGCCATCAGTGAGGCTAGGGAGACCCAGTACTTC. It specifies CAISEARETQYF.

The chain recombines TRBV24-1 with TRBJ1-2; 8 nucleotides agree with TRBD1. Germline V lookup: CDR1 KGHDR, CDR2 SFDVKD. This CDR3 has 14 amino acids. V was pared by 4 bases and J by 4 bases, with 4 bases of the junction left unmatched. The CDR3 here is CATSDRGTGYGYTF. CDR3 coding DNA: TGTGCCACCAGTGACCGAGGGACAGGCTATGGCTACACCTTC.

The chain employs TRBV5-6 and TRBJ2-1, with 9 positions matching TRBD2. Trimming removed 0 bases from V and 4 bases from J; junction bases left unmatched: 2. CDR3 length: 15 amino acids. The germline CDR1 and CDR2 sequences are SGHDT and YYEEEE. CDR3 in amino acids: CASSLGLADYNEQFF. CDR3 DNA: TGTGCCAGCAGCTTGGGACTAGCGGATTACAATGAGCAGTTCTTC.

This clone was seen a handful of times. The chain uses TRBV28 and TRBJ1-4; D gene uncertain. The CDR3 spans 13 residues. CDR1 and CDR2 (germline): MDHEN, SYDVKM. With 5 bases removed from V and 14 bases from J, the gap between germline ends came to 18 bases. CDR3 nucleotides: TGTGCCAGCAGTCCCCAACCGGTTTTAATGCTGTTTTTT. Its translation: CASSPQPVLMLFF.

The chain uses TRBV18 and TRBJ2-3; D gene uncertain. Looked up from germline, CDR1 is KGHSH and CDR2 is LQKENI. The CDR3 is 13 residues long. V was pared by 6 bases and J by 4 bases, with 11 bases between. The CDR3: CASSKSRSDTQYF. CDR3 in DNA: TGTGCCAGCTCCAAAAGCAGGTCAGATACGCAGTATTTT.

This clone was counted a single time. V usage is TRBV9 and J usage is TRBJ1-1, with TRBD1 matching over 7 bases. CDR3 length equals 15 residues. The ends lost 1 base at V and 4 bases at J; junction bases unmatched: 7. CDR1 is SGDLS and CDR2 is YYNGEE in the germline V gene. The DNA for the CDR3 is TGTGCCAGCAGCGTATTGACAGGGTCGGGCACTGAAGCTTTCTTT. This gives the protein CASSVLTGSGTEAFF.